The 27 T cell receptor beta chains below were found in one sample sequenced in a study of cytomegalovirus exposure and HLA in healthy donors. A multiplex PCR was run with 60 Vbeta primers and 13 Jbeta primers. TCRdb keeps only in-frame clones here, not all; method: immunoSEQ multiplex PCR. The top ten hold approximately 1.6% of the sample, which has about 140,000 clones, approximately 70% seen once. Sequenced input: PBMCs. Receptors were obtained from a woman in her twenties or thirties in good health and CMV-seronegative.

This clone was found a few times. The CDR3 loop is CASSVDSSADTQYF. CDR3 DNA sequence: TGTGCCAGCAGCGTAGACTCAAGCGCGGATACGCAGTATTTT. V usage is TRBV9 and J usage is TRBJ2-3; D call uncertain. The V gene lost 0 bases and the J gene lost 6 bases, with 11 bases spanning the gap. The CDR3 is 14 residues long. Germline loops: CDR1 SGDLS, CDR2 YYNGEE.

This clone is labeled medium-sized. The chain employs TRBV5-1 and TRBJ1-1; 7 nucleotides agree with TRBD1. This CDR3 is 14 amino acids long. Germline CDR1 and CDR2: SGHRS and YFSETQ. V gave up 4 bases and J gave up 3 bases; unmatched junction bases: 6. CDR3 DNA sequence: TGCGCCAGCAGCGTCAAGGGGGCCGACACTGAAGCTTTCTTT. Translated: CASSVKGADTEAFF.

The V gene is TRBV29-1, the J gene TRBJ2-3; 9 bases are a match to TRBD2. V dropped 3 bases and J dropped 3; count of bases not matched to a gene: 4. The germline V gene has CDR1 SQVTM and CDR2 ANQGSEA. The CDR3 is 14 residues long. The CDR3 loop is CSVDSGRMTDTQYF. The CDR3 bases are TGCAGCGTTGATAGCGGGAGAATGACAGATACGCAGTATTTT.

This clone was counted between two and nine times. This chain links TRBV6-5 with TRBJ1-2, with 7 positions matching TRBD1. J lost 7 bases, V lost 5 bases, and 10 bases had no gene match. The CDR3 has 14 amino acids. CDR1 MNHEY and CDR2 SVGAGI come from the germline V gene. The CDR3 DNA sequence: TGTGCCAGCAGTGACGGGACAGCCTTAGGTGGCTACACCTTC. As protein: CASSDGTALGGYTF.

The chain is built from TRBV6-1 and TRBJ2-5, with 7 bases fitting TRBD2. The CDR3 covers 15 residues. Germline V CDR1 and CDR2: MNHNS, SASEGT. Germline trimming cut 7 bases from V and 2 bases from J; bases unmatched to any gene: 10. This CDR3 reads CASILNGRPQETQYF. The CDR3, as DNA: TGTGCCAGCATTCTTAACGGGAGGCCTCAAGAGACCCAGTACTTC.

J is TRBJ2-1 and V is TRBV27, with 10 nucleotides matching TRBD2. V lost 5 bases and J lost 8; bases outside the gene matches: 12. The CDR3 runs to 16 residues. Germline loops: CDR1 MNHEY, CDR2 SMNVEV (reference sequence). The CDR3 spells CASSHESGGVFHEQFF. The CDR3 DNA reads as TGTGCCAGCAGTCACGAAAGCGGGGGGGTATTCCATGAGCAGTTCTTC.

V and J are TRBV28 and TRBJ1-2; unclear D gene. Trimming took 6 bases from V and 1 from J, leaving 12 bases between them. Germline assignment: CDR1 MDHEN and CDR2 SYDVKM. The CDR3 loop spans 14 amino acids. In nucleotides, the CDR3 is TGTGCCAGCAGAAATAACCGGGTTAACTATGGCTACACCTTC. It translates to CASRNNRVNYGYTF.

This clone was seen only once. CDR3 in amino acids: CASSKLGRDQPQHF. Here the CDR3 DNA reads TGTGCCAGTAGTAAACTGGGCAGGGATCAGCCCCAGCATTTT. The genes are TRBV19 and TRBJ1-5; weak D call: TRBD1 (5 bases). Trimming shortened V by 4 bases and J by 5 bases, and 12 bases separated the two germline ends. Germline V gene data show CDR1 as LNHDA and CDR2 as SQIVND (reference sequence). This CDR3 is 14 amino acids long.

The chain is built from TRBV7-9 and TRBJ1-4; a possible D gene is TRBD1 (6 bases). The length of the CDR3 is 15 residues. The V and J ends lost 1 base and 0 bases respectively, with 6 bases between them. Germline CDR1 is SEHNR and CDR2 is FQNEAQ (reference sequence). The CDR3 DNA reads as TGTGCCAGCAGCTTAGGGACAGCAACTAATGAAAAACTGTTTTTT. Translated, it gives CASSLGTATNEKLFF.

The chain employs TRBV13 and TRBJ2-1, with a tentative D call TRBD1 (6 bases). Deletions cut 5 bases from V and 0 bases from J, with 14 bases between. The CDR3 consists of 16 residues. Germline lookup yields CDR1 PRHDT and CDR2 FYEKMQ (reference sequence). This chain's CDR3 is CASSTHEGVSYNEQFF. The CDR3 region has the DNA TGTGCCAGCAGCACCCATGAGGGGGTCTCCTACAATGAGCAGTTCTTC.

The chain uses TRBV5-1 and TRBJ2-5; no clear D. Germline CDR1 is SGHRS and CDR2 is YFSETQ. The germline V and J ends were trimmed by 5 bases and 5 bases, with 10 bases remaining between them. The CDR3 consists of 12 residues. This chain's CDR3 is CASSISRETQYF. DNA for the CDR3: TGCGCCAGCAGTATCTCGCGGGAGACCCAGTACTTC.

The rearrangement joins TRBV6-5 to TRBJ1-1; D unclear. Deletions cut 0 bases from V and 7 bases from J, with 9 bases between. Per the germline V gene, CDR1 is MNHEY and CDR2 is SVGAGI. CDR3 length: 13 residues. This CDR3 is CASSYSWASEAFF. The CDR3 DNA is TGTGCCAGCAGTTACTCTTGGGCGAGTGAAGCTTTCTTT.

The chain combines TRBV9 with TRBJ2-6, with TRBD1 identical over 7 bases. Germline V gene lookup returns CDR1 SGDLS and CDR2 YYNGEE. The ends lost 0 bases at V and 2 bases at J; junction bases unmatched: 5. The CDR3 is made up of 17 amino acids. The CDR3 nucleotides read TGTGCCAGCAGCGTAGAGTTAGGGGGCGCTGGGGCCAACGTCCTGACTTTC. Translating it yields CASSVELGGAGANVLTF.

As DNA, the CDR3 is TGTGCCAGCAGTGGGGCAGTCGATGGCTACACCTTC. This translates into CASSGAVDGYTF. V usage is TRBV2 and J usage is TRBJ1-2; no definite D call. The CDR3 totals 12 residues. CDR1 and CDR2 (germline): SNHLY, FYNNEI. V lost 4 bases to trimming and J lost 6 bases, with 9 bases between them.

The chain combines TRBV11-2 with TRBJ1-1; TRBD1 might be the D (6 bases). The germline V gene encodes CDR1 SGHAT and CDR2 FQNNGV. The V gene lost 5 bases and the J gene lost 1 base, with 17 bases spanning the gap. CDR3 length equals 16 residues. In DNA, the CDR3 is TGTGCCAGCAGCCCAGCCCTAAGACAGGCGAACACTGAAGCTTTCTTT. Translation gives CASSPALRQANTEAFF.

This clone was picked up a small number of times. The chain uses TRBV27 and TRBJ1-1, with 9 bases matching TRBD1. The V gene end was trimmed by 2 bases and the J gene end by 3 bases; junction bases not matched to a gene: 13. The CDR3 runs to 18 residues. Looked up from germline, CDR1 is MNHEY and CDR2 is SMNVEV (reference sequence). CDR3 protein: CASSLPRAGTGPHTEAFF. The CDR3 DNA follows: TGTGCCAGCAGTTTACCAAGGGCTGGGACAGGGCCCCACACTGAAGCTTTCTTT.

DNA of the CDR3: TGTGCCAGCAGCGTATTGAGCGGAACCTACAATGAGCAGTTCTTC. This sequence encodes CASSVLSGTYNEQFF. V and J are TRBV9 and TRBJ2-1, with D possibly TRBD2 on 5 matching bases. CDR3 length: 15 amino acids. V was pared by 1 base and J by 2 bases, with 10 bases between. Germline V gene sequence: CDR1 SGDLS, CDR2 YYNGEE.

This clone was counted only a few times. The genes are TRBV6-5 and TRBJ2-6; D is possibly TRBD1 (5 bases). The CDR3 loop spans 16 amino acids. V lost 4 bases to trimming and J lost 4 bases, with 14 bases between them. Germline V lookup: CDR1 MNHEY, CDR2 SVGAGI. CDR3 in DNA: TGTGCCAGCAGTTTCGTAAACAGGTGGGGGGCCAACGTCCTGACTTTC. As protein: CASSFVNRWGANVLTF.

The V call is TRBV28, the J call TRBJ1-2, with 8 bases fitting TRBD1. The length of the CDR3 is 15 residues. With V trimmed by 4 bases and J by 5 bases, 9 bases remained unmatched. CDR1 and CDR2 from the germline V gene are MDHEN and SYDVKM. This CDR3 is CASSSPRTGRYGYTF. CDR3 coding DNA: TGTGCCAGCAGTTCACCCCGGACAGGGCGGTATGGCTACACCTTC.

The J gene is TRBJ1-4, the V gene TRBV7-6; 10 bases align to TRBD1. Germline V gives CDR1 SGHVS, CDR2 FNYEAQ. The CDR3 has 16 amino acids. Trimming took 3 bases from V and 5 from J; bases not matched to a gene: 6. The CDR3 DNA sequence: TGTGCCAGCAGCTTTCCCGGACAGGGGGGAAATGAAAAACTGTTTTTT. Its protein is CASSFPGQGGNEKLFF.

This clone was detected only once. The chain is built from TRBV7-9 and TRBJ1-1, with D perhaps matching TRBD1 (6 bases). Germline assignment: CDR1 SEHNR and CDR2 FQNEAQ (reference sequence). The CDR3 runs 14 residues. V was shortened by 5 bases and J by 4 bases, with 14 bases between the two germline ends. The CDR3 DNA reads as TGTGCCAGCAGCGTACAGGGCCTGGGCACTGAAGCTTTCTTT. This encodes CASSVQGLGTEAFF.

The V gene is TRBV2, the J gene TRBJ2-7, with a possible D match to TRBD2 (6 bases). The germline V gene has CDR1 SNHLY and CDR2 FYNNEI. V was trimmed by 3 bases and J by 2 bases, leaving 11 bases between them. CDR3 length: 14 amino acids. The DNA for the CDR3 is TGTGCCAGCAGTGATAGGGGAGGCGCCTACGAGCAGTACGTC. This codes for CASSDRGGAYEQYV.

J is TRBJ2-2 and V is TRBV2; the D gene is possibly TRBD1 (6 bases). This CDR3 has 15 residues. The V end was cut by 4 bases, the J end by 6 bases, with 15 bases between. Germline CDR1 is SNHLY and CDR2 is FYNNEI. CDR3 in DNA: TGTGCCAGCAGTGTTCTGGTAACAGGGTCCGGGGAGCTGTTTTTT. Translation: CASSVLVTGSGELFF.

V is TRBV6-9 and J is TRBJ2-5, with 8 nucleotides matching TRBD2. CDR1 MNHGY and CDR2 SVAAGI come from the germline V gene. The CDR3 is 14 residues long. V lost 11 bases, J lost 6 bases, and 14 bases stayed unmatched. This CDR3 reads CASSGVAGLQTQYF. The CDR3 DNA is TGTGCCTCCTCGGGGGTAGCGGGGTTGCAGACCCAGTACTTC.

The chain employs TRBV6-5 and TRBJ2-2, with 9 bases lining up with TRBD1. Unmatched junction bases numbered 6, after V lost 0 bases and J lost 7 bases. In germline, CDR1 is MNHEY, CDR2 SVGAGI. This CDR3 comprises 16 residues. The CDR3 sequence: CASSYSSGTGSGELFF. The CDR3 DNA is TGTGCCAGCAGTTACTCATCCGGGACAGGGAGCGGGGAGCTGTTTTTT.

The chain uses TRBV28 and TRBJ2-7; possible D gene TRBD1, 6 bases. The V gene's germline CDR1 is MDHEN and CDR2 SYDVKM. V dropped 6 bases and J dropped 3 bases, with 15 bases sitting between them. This CDR3 has 14 residues. For the CDR3, the DNA is TGTGCCAGCAGGACTCAGGGGATTCACTACGAGCAGTACTTC. It is translated as CASRTQGIHYEQYF.

The rearrangement links TRBV7-9 to TRBJ1-2, with D possibly matching TRBD1 (6 bases). CDR1 is SEHNR and CDR2 is FQNEAQ in the germline V gene (reference sequence). Trimming shortened V by 2 bases and J by 2 bases, and 12 bases separated the two germline ends. The CDR3 consists of 15 residues. The CDR3 DNA is TGTGCCAGCAGCTTAAGCCTAGGACAGAACTATGGCTACACCTTC. Protein sequence: CASSLSLGQNYGYTF.